This TCR beta chain was captured in a study of T cells in Graves' hyperthyroidism and ophthalmopathy. Across the whole study: Peripheral blood specimens were obtained at initial diagnosis, prior to any treatment.

Fresh peripheral blood, 7.5 to 10 ml, yielded the PBMCs. CDR3 length equals 15 residues. The V segment lost 6 bases and the J segment 7 bases; nucleotides outside the gene matches: 8. Researchers took RNA transcripts and amplified the TCR beta CDR3 regions from them. During a first-round RT-PCR of the TCR CDR3, the HTBI primer set was used. TCRdb itself ran the multiplex PCR reads through MiXCR, one entry per CDR3 protein. The sample holds around 390,000 distinct CDR3 sequences, roughly 15% seen once. In this sample, this clonotype turned up many times. The chain recombines TRBV12-3 or TRBV12-4 with TRBJ1-6; 8 positions match TRBD1. The receptor was derived from a woman in her twenties or thirties with Graves' ophthalmopathy. Sequencing was performed on blood. CDR3 in amino acids: CASSGQGILNSPLHF. The CDR3 DNA is TGTGCCAGCAGCGGACAGGGAATTTTGAATTCACCCCTCCACTTT.